This TCR beta chain was captured by sequencing in a study of blood T cell repertoires in COVID-19. Study context: Sources were T cells, B-cell-depleted T cells, or PBMCs; the material itself was cDNA or gDNA.

V was trimmed by 4 bases and J by 0 bases, leaving 10 bases between them. The CDR3 contains 14 residues. Germline values: CDR1 LNHDA, CDR2 SQIVND (reference sequence). Individuals drawn from about 26 US areas were roughly 18 to 95 years old. A case of COVID-19 had been met by exposed participants within 2 weeks before study entry. The repertoire was sequenced with immunoSEQ multiplex PCR; TCRdb's copy has only in-frame clones and lacks some. The data contain around 270,000 clones, around 90% of them singletons. The chain is built from TRBV19 and TRBJ2-7; possibly TRBD1 for D (6 bases). The sequencing sample was made of PBMCs or T cells enriched from blood (not recorded which). The TCR originated in a woman aged 35 to 49 who had been exposed to COVID-19. This chain's CDR3 is CASSTDRYSYEQYF. For the CDR3, the DNA is TGTGCCAGTAGTACTGACAGGTACTCCTACGAGCAGTACTTC.